This TCR beta chain was sequenced in a study of shared clonotypes between healthy human individuals. V lost 4 bases to trimming and J lost 4 bases, with 12 bases between them. The CDR3 loop spans 14 amino acids. Germline V CDR1 and CDR2: SGHRS, YFSETQ. This clone was counted once. Its antigen is as yet unknown. Study-wide findings and caveats: Generation probabilities were higher for clonotypes shared across all four sorted-subset donors than for unshared ones.

Every subset had its genomic DNA shared out evenly among several immunoSEQ plates. Produced via immunoSEQ multiplex PCR; TCRdb's table is partial and in-frame only. The sample includes about 1.5 million clones, approximately 96% of them seen just once. The TCR originated in a man aged 25 to 45 in good health. The chain couples TRBV5-1 to TRBJ2-1; possible D gene TRBD2, 5 bases. Sequencing used naive CD4+ T cells sorted from blood. Subset described: CD45RA+ positively selected. Written as DNA, the CDR3 is TGCGCCAGCAGCCCGGAGGCAGCTTACAATGAGCAGTTCTTC. Residues: CASSPEAAYNEQFF.